The source of this T cell receptor beta chain is a study of T cell changes during pregnancy in multiple sclerosis. Assay: immunoSEQ multiplex PCR; the TCRdb copy retains only in-frame clones and omits some. This table has fewer than 80,000 clones, 75% to 95% appearing once. Sequencing was performed on CD4+ T cells from peripheral blood mononuclear cells, taken in the third trimester of pregnancy. The clonotype comes from a female donor in good health, enrolled as a control in a pregnancy study.

Here the CDR3 reads CASSHQTGSTEAFF. The CDR3 bases are TGTGCCAGCAGCCATCAGACAGGGAGCACTGAAGCTTTCTTT. The chain uses TRBV7-9 and TRBJ1-1; the match to TRBD1 covers 7 bases. With 5 bases clipped from V and 4 bases from J, the junction kept 7 bases outside the gene matches. This CDR3 contains 14 residues. The germline V gene has CDR1 SEHNR and CDR2 FQNEAQ (reference sequence).